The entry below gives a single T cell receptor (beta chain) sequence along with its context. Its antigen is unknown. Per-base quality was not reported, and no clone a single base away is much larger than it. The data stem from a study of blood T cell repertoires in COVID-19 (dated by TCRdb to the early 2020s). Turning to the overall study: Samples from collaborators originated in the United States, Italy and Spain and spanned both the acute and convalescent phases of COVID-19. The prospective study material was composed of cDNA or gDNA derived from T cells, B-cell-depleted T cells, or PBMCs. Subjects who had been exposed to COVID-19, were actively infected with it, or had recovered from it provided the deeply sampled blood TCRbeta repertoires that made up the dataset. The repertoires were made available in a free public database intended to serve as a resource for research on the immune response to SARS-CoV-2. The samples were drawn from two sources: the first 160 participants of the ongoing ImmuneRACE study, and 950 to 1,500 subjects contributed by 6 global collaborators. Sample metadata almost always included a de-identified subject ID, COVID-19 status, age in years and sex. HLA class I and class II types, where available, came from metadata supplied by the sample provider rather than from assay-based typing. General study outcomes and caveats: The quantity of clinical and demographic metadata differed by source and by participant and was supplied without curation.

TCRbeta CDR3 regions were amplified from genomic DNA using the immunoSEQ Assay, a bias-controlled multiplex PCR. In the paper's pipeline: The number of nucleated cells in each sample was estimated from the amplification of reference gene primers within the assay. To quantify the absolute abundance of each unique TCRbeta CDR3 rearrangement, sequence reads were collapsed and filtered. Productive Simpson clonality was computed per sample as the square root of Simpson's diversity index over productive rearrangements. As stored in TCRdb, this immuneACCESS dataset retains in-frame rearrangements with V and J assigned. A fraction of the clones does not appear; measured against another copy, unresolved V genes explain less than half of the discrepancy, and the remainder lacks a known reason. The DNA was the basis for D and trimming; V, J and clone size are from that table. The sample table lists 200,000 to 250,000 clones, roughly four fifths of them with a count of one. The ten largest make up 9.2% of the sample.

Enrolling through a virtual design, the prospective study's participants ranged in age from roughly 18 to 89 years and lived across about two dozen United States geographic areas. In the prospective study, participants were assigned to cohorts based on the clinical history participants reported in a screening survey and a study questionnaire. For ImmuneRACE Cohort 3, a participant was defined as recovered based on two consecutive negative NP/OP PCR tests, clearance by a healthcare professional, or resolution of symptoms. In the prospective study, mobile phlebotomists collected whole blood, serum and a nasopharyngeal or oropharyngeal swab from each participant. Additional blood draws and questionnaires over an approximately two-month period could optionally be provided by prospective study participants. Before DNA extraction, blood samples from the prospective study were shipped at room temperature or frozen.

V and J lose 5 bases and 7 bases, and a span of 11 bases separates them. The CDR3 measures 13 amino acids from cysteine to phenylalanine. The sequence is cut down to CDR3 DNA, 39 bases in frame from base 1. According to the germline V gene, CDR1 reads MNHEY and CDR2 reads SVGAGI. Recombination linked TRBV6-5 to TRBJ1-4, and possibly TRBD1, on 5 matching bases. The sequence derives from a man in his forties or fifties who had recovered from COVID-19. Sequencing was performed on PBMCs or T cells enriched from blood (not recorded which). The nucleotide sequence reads TGTGCCAGCAGTCAAAAAAGGGGTGAAAAACTGTTTTTT. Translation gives CASSQKRGEKLFF.